The source of this T cell receptor beta chain is a study of blood T cell repertoires in COVID-19. Study-level background: Sites across the United States, Italy and Spain contributed samples from acute and convalescent COVID-19. T cells, B-cell-depleted T cells, or PBMCs supplied cDNA or gDNA.

As originally analysed: Reference gene primer amplification yielded estimated nucleated cell counts. Only in-frame clones appear in the TCRdb table, and some are missing; sequencing was by immunoSEQ multiplex PCR. The DNA was the basis for D and trimming; V, J and clone size are from that table. The sample shows 380,000 or so clones, approximately 86% of them seen only once. In Seattle, patients joined the study during active infection and were tracked longitudinally. Trimming stripped 7 bases from V and 0 bases from J, with 9 bases between. Germline loops: CDR1 SGHTA, CDR2 FQGTGA. The CDR3 sequence is 14 residues long.

Source material: peripheral blood. The source of this sequence is a woman aged 55-75 years with COVID-19, enrolled during active disease. The chain carries TRBV7-3 and TRBJ2-2, with D uncertain. CDR3 loop: CASISYPNTGELFF. For the CDR3, the DNA is TGTGCCAGCATTAGCTACCCGAACACCGGGGAGCTGTTTTTT. Based on the CDR3 plus reference TRBV7-3 and TRBJ2-2, the full variable domain is GAGVSQTPSNKVTEKGKYVELRCDPISGHTALYWYRQSLGQGPEFLIYFQGTGAADDSGLPNDRFFAVRPEGSVSTLKIQRTERGDSAVYLCASISYPNTGELFFGEGSRLTVL.